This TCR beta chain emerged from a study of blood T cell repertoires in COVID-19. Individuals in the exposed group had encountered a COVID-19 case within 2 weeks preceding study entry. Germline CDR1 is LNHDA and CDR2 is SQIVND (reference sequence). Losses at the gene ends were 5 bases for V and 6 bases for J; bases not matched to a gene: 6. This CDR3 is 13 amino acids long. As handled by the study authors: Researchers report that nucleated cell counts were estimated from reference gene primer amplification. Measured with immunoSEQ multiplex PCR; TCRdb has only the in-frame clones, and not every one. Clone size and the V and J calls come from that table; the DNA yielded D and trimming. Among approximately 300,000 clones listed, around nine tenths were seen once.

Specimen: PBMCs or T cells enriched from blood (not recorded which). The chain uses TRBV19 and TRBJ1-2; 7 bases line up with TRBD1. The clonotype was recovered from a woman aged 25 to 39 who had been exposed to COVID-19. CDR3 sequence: CASSRQGRDGYTF. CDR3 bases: TGTGCCAGTAGTCGACAGGGAAGGGATGGCTACACCTTC.